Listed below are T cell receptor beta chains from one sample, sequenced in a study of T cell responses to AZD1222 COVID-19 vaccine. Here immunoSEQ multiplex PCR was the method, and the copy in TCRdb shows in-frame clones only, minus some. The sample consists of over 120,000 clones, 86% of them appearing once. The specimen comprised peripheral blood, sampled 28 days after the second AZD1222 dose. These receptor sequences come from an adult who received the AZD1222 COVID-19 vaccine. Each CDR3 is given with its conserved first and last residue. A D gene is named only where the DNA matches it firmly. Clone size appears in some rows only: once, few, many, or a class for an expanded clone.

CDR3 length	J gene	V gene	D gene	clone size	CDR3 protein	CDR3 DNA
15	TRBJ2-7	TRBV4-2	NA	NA	CASSQVGGSTYEQYF	TGTGCCAGCAGCCAAGTCGGAGGGTCTACCTACGAGCAGTACTTC
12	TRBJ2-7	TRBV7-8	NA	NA	CASSLSLYEQYF	TGTGCCAGCAGCTTGAGCCTCTACGAGCAGTACTTC
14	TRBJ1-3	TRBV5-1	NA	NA	CASSSEFSGNTIYF	TGCGCCAGCAGCTCGGAGTTCTCTGGAAACACCATATATTTT
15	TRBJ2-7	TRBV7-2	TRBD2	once	CASSSGTSGRSLQYF	TGTGCCAGCAGCTCCGGGACTAGCGGGAGGTCGCTGCAGTACTTC
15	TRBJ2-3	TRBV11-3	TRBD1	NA	CASSSRGTSTDTQYF	TGTGCCAGCAGCTCCAGGGGGACGAGCACAGATACGCAGTATTTT
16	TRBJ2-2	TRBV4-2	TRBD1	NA	CASSPGQGANTGELFF	TGTGCCAGCAGCCCGGGACAGGGGGCGAACACCGGGGAGCTGTTTTTT
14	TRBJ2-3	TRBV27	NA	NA	CASSLFRPTDTQYF	TGTGCCAGCAGTTTATTCAGGCCAACAGATACGCAGTATTTT
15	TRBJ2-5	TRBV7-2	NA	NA	CASSPRASAEETQYF	TGTGCCAGCAGCCCGAGGGCCTCCGCGGAAGAGACCCAGTACTTC
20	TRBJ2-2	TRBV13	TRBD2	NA	CASSPRLAGWGNRGTGELFF	TGTGCCAGCAGCCCGCGACTAGCGGGCTGGGGGAATCGCGGTACCGGGGAGCTGTTTTTT
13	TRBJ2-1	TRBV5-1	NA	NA	CASSRGGDNEQFF	TGCGCCAGCAGCCGTGGTGGCGACAATGAGCAGTTCTTC
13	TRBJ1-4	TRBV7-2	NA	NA	CASSPGNERWLFF	TGTGCCAGCAGCCCCGGGAATGAACGGTGGCTGTTTTTT
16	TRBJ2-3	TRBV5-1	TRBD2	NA	CASSRPGLADRDTQYF	TGCGCCAGCAGCCGCCCGGGACTAGCGGACCGAGATACGCAGTATTTT
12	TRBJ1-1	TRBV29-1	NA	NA	CSVEGYYQEAFF	TGCAGCGTTGAGGGCTATTACCAAGAAGCTTTCTTT
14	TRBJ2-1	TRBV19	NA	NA	CASNYAGGYNEQFF	TGTGCCAGCAATTATGCCGGGGGTTACAATGAGCAGTTCTTC
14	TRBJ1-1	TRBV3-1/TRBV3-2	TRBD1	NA	CASSQDRANTEAFF	TGTGCCAGCAGCCAGGACAGGGCCAACACTGAAGCTTTCTTT
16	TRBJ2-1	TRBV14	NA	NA	CASSHLRTVSYNEQFF	TGTGCCAGCAGCCACCTTAGGACAGTCTCCTACAATGAGCAGTTCTTC
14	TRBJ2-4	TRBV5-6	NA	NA	CASNTLQGANIQYF	TGTGCCAGCAACACTTTACAGGGAGCCAACATTCAGTACTTC
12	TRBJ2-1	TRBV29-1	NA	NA	CSVEGGEDEQFF	TGCAGCGTTGAAGGGGGGGAGGATGAGCAGTTCTTC
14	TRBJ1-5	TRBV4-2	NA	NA	CASSQDESLRPQHF	TGTGCCAGCAGCCAAGATGAAAGTTTAAGGCCCCAGCATTTT
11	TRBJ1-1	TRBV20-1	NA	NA	CSATGNTEAFF	TGCAGTGCCACAGGGAACACTGAAGCTTTCTTT
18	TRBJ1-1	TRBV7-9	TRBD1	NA	CASSYPRDRGLVLSEAFF	TGTGCCAGCAGCTACCCCCGGGACAGGGGTTTGGTGCTTTCTGAAGCTTTCTTT
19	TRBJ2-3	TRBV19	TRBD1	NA	CASSIRAGTGAPSTDTQYF	TGTGCCAGTAGTATTAGAGCCGGGACAGGGGCTCCTAGCACAGATACGCAGTATTTT
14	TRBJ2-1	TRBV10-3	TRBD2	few	CAISEGTINNEQFF	TGTGCCATCAGTGAAGGGACTATAAACAATGAGCAGTTCTTC
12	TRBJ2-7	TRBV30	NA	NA	CAWSRGANEQYF	TGTGCCTGGAGTCGGGGTGCTAACGAGCAGTACTTC
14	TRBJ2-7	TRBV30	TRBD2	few	CAWTRLAGVGEQYF	TGTGCCTGGACCCGACTAGCGGGAGTGGGGGAGCAGTACTTC
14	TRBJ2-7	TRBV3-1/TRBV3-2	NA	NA	CASSPGLEGTEQYF	TGTGCCAGCAGCCCGGGGCTGGAGGGGACCGAGCAGTACTTC
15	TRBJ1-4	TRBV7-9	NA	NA	CASSLWETPNEKLFF	TGTGCCAGCAGCTTATGGGAAACACCCAATGAAAAACTGTTTTTT
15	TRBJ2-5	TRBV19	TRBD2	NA	CASSLLAANQETQYF	TGTGCCAGTAGCCTACTAGCGGCTAACCAAGAGACCCAGTACTTC
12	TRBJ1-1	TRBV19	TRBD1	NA	CARGTGGLEAFF	TGTGCCAGGGGGACAGGGGGCCTTGAAGCTTTCTTT
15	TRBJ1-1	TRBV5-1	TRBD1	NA	CASSPRTGADTEAFF	TGCGCCAGCAGCCCCAGGACAGGGGCGGACACTGAAGCTTTCTTT
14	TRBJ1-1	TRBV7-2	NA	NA	CASSLGGWGTEAFF	TGTGCCAGCAGCTTAGGGGGTTGGGGCACTGAAGCTTTCTTT
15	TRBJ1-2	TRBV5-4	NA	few	CASRRGGSSNYGYTF	TGTGCCAGCAGACGCGGAGGGAGCTCTAACTATGGCTACACCTTC
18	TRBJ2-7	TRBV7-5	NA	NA	CARSLQWGLAGPSYEQYF	TGTGCCAGAAGCTTACAGTGGGGGCTAGCGGGGCCCTCCTACGAGCAGTACTTC
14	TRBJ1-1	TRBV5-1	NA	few	CASSLGQQNTEAFF	TGCGCCAGCAGCTTGGGCCAGCAGAACACTGAAGCTTTCTTT
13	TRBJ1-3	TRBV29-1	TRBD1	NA	CSVTGGSGNTIYF	TGCAGCGTAACAGGGGGCTCTGGAAACACCATATATTTT
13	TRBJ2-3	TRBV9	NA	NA	CASSVAGMDTQYF	TGTGCCAGCAGCGTAGCAGGGATGGATACGCAGTATTTT
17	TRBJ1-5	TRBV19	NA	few	CASSSSGASGSNQPQHF	TGTGCCAGTAGTTCGTCGGGAGCTTCGGGTAGCAATCAGCCCCAGCATTTT
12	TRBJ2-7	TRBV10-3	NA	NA	CAISENIYEQYF	TGTGCCATCAGTGAGAACATTTACGAGCAGTACTTC
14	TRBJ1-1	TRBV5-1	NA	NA	CASSLVGGDTEAFF	TGCGCCAGCAGCTTGGTAGGGGGGGACACTGAAGCTTTCTTT
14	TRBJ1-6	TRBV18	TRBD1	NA	CASTETGGNSPLHF	TGTGCCAGCACAGAGACAGGGGGGAATTCACCCCTCCACTTT
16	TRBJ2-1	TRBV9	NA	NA	CASSLWTGSSYNEQFF	TGTGCCAGCAGCCTTTGGACTGGAAGCTCCTACAATGAGCAGTTCTTC
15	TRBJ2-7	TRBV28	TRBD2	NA	CASSLSLAAIREQYF	TGTGCCAGCAGTTTGTCGCTAGCGGCAATCCGAGAGCAGTACTTC
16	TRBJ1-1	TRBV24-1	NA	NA	CATSGRGRGGYTEAFF	TGTGCCACCAGTGGGAGAGGAAGGGGGGGCTACACTGAAGCTTTCTTT
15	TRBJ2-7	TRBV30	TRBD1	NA	CACEAGDRGTYEQYF	TGTGCCTGCGAGGCAGGGGACAGGGGGACCTACGAGCAGTACTTC
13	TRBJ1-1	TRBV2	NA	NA	CASSPQGNTEAFF	TGTGCCAGCAGTCCCCAGGGGAATACTGAAGCTTTCTTT